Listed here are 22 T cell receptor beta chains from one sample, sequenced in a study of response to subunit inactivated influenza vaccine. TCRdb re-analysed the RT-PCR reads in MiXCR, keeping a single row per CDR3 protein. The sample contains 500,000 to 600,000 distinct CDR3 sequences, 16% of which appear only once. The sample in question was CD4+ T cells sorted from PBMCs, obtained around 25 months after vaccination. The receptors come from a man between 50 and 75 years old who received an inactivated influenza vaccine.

The DNA of the CDR3 is TGCGCCAGCAGCTTGGGACAGGGGGAACGCTACGAGCAGTACTTC. Its translation: CASSLGQGERYEQYF. The chain has TRBV5-1 and TRBJ2-7, with TRBD1 matching 9 bases. V lost 0 bases to trimming and J lost 3 bases; unmatched junction nucleotides: 4. The germline V gene encodes CDR1 SGHRS and CDR2 YFSETQ. The CDR3 spans 15 residues. The complete variable domain, with remaining parts taken from reference TRBV5-1 and TRBJ2-7, reads KAGVTQTPRYLIKTRGQQVTLSCSPISGHRSVSWYQQTPGQGLQFLFEYFSETQRNKGNFPGRFSGRQFSNSRSEMNVSTLELGDSALYLCASSLGQGERYEQYFGPGTRLTVT.

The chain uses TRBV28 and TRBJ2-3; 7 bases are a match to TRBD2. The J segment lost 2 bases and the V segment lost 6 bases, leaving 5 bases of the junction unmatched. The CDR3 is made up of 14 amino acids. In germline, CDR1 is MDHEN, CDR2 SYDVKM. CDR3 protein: CASRSGGSTDTQYF. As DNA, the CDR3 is TGTGCCAGCAGGTCGGGGGGATCCACAGATACGCAGTATTTT.

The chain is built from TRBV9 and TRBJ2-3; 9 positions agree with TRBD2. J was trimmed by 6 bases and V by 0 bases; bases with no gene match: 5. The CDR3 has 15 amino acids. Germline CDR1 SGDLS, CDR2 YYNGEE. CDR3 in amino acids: CASSVGVAGADTQYF. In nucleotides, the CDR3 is TGTGCCAGCAGCGTAGGGGTAGCGGGAGCCGATACGCAGTATTTT.

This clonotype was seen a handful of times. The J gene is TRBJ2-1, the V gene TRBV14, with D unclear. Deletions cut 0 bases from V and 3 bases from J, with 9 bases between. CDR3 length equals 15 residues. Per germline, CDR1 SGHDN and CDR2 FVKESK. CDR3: CASSQDGTFYNEQFF. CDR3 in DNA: TGTGCCAGCAGCCAAGATGGCACCTTCTACAATGAGCAGTTCTTC.

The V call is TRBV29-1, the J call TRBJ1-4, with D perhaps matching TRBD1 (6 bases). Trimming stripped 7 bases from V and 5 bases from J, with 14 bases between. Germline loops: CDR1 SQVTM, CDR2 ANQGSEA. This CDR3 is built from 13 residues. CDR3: CSARTEVNEKLFF. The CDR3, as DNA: TGCAGCGCACGGACAGAAGTCAATGAAAAACTGTTTTTT.

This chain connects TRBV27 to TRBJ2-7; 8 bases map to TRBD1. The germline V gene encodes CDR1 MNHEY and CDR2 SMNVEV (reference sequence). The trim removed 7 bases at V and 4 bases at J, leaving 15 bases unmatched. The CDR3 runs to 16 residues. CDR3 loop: CASTPFGQGPVYEQYF. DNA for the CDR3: TGTGCCAGCACGCCTTTCGGACAGGGACCCGTGTACGAGCAGTACTTC.

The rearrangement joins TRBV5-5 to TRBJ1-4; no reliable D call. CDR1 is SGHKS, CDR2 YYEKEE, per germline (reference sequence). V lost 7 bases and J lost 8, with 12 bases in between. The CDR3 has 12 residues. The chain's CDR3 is CASQEVGEKLFF. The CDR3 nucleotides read TGTGCCAGCCAGGAGGTTGGCGAAAAACTGTTTTTT.

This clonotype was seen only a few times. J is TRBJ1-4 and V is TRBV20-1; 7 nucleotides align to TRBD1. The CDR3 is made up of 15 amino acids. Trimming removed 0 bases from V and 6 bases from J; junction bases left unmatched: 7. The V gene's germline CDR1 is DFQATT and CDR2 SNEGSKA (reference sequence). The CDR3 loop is CSARDRGQGDEKLFF. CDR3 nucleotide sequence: TGCAGTGCTAGAGATCGAGGTCAGGGGGATGAAAAACTGTTTTTT.

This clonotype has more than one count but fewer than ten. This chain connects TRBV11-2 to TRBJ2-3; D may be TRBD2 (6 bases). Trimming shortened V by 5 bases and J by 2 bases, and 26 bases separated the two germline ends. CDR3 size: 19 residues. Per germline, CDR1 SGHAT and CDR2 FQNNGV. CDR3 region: CASSRGFSGGGTFTDTQYF. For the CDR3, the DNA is TGTGCCAGCAGCCGGGGGTTTTCTGGTGGCGGGACCTTCACAGATACGCAGTATTTT.

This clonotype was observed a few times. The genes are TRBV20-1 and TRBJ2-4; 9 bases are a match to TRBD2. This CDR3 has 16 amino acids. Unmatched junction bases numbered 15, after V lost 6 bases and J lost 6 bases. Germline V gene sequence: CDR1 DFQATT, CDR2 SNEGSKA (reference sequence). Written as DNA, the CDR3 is TGCAGTGCCACCCGACTAGCGGTATCCCTCGGAAACATTCAGTACTTC. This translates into CSATRLAVSLGNIQYF.

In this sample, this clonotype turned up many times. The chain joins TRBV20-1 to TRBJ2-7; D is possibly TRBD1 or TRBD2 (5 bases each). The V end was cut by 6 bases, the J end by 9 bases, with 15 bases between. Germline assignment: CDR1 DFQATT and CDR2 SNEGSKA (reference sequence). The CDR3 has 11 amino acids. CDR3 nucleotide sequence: TGCAGTGCCCCCCTTCAAGGGACGCAGTACTTC. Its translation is CSAPLQGTQYF.

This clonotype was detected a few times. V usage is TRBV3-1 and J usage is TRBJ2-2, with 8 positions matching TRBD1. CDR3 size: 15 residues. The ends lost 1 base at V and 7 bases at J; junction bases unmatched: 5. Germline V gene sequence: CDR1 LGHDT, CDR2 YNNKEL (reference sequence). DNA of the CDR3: TGTGCCAGCAGCCAAGTCCAGGGGGCGGGCGGGGAGCTGTTTTTT. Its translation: CASSQVQGAGGELFF.

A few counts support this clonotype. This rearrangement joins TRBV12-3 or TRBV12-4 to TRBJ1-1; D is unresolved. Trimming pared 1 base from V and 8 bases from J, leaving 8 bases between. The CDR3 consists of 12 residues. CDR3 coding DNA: TGTGCCAGCAGTTTAGACGGGCGAGAAGCTTTCTTT. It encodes CASSLDGREAFF.

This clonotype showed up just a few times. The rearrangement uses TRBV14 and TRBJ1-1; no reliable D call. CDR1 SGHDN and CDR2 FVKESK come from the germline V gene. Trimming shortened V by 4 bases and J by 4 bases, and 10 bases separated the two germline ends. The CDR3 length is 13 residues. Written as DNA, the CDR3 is TGTGCCAGCAGCCGGAGAGTCTCCACTGAAGCTTTCTTT. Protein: CASSRRVSTEAFF.

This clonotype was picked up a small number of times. In DNA form, the CDR3 reads TGCGCCAGCAGCTTGAATCCAGGGCTGGCTAATGAAAAACTGTTTTTT. Encoded protein: CASSLNPGLANEKLFF. This rearrangement joins TRBV5-1 to TRBJ1-4; weak D call: TRBD1 (5 bases). Germline CDR1 and CDR2: SGHRS and YFSETQ. Trimming removed 1 base at V and 3 bases at J, with 13 bases between. This CDR3 has 16 residues.

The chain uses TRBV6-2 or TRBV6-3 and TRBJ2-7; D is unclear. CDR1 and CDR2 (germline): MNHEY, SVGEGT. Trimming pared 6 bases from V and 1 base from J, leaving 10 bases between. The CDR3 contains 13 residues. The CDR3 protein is CASSDPWSYEQYF. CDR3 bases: TGTGCCAGCAGCGACCCATGGTCCTACGAGCAGTACTTC.

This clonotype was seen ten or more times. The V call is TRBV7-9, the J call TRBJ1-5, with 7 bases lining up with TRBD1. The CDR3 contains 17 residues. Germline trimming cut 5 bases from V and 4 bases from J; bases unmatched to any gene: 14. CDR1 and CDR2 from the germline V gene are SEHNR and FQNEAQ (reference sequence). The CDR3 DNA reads TGTGCCAGCAGCCAAACCCCGACAGGGTCGAGGAATCAGCCCCAGCATTTT. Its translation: CASSQTPTGSRNQPQHF.

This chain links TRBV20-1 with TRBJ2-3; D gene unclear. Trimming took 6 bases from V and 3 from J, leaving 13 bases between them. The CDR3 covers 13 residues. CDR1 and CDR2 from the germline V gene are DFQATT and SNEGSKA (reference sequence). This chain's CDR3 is CSATGLETDTQYF. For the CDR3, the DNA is TGCAGTGCCACCGGATTGGAAACAGATACGCAGTATTTT.

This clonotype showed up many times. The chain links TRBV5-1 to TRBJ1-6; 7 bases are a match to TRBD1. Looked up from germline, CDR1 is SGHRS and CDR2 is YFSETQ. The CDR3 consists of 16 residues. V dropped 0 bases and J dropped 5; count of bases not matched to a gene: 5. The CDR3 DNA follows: TGCGCCAGCAGCTTGGGACCCGGACAGGATAATTCACCCCTCCACTTT. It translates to CASSLGPGQDNSPLHF.

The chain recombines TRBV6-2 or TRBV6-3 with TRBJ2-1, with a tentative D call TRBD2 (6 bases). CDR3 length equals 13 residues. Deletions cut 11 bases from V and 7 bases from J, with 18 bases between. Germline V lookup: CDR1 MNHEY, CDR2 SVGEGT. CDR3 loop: CAGKLAGGNEQFF. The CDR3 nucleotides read TGTGCCGGGAAACTAGCTGGAGGAAATGAGCAGTTCTTC.

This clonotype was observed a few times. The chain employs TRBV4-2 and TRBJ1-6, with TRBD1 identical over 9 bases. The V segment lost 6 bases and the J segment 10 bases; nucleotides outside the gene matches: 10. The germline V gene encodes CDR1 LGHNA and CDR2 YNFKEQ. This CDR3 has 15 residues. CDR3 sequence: CASSSYGTGNSPLHF. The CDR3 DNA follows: TGTGCCAGCAGTTCGTACGGGACAGGGAACTCACCCCTCCACTTT.

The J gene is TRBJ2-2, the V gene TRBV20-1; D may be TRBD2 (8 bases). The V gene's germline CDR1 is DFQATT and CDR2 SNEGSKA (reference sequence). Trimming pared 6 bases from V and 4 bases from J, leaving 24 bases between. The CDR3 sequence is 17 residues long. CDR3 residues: CSAKGAGGRLSTGELFF. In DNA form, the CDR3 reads TGCAGTGCAAAGGGGGCGGGGGGCCGACTATCCACCGGGGAGCTGTTTTTT.